This entry lists 21 T cell receptor beta chains sequenced from one sample in a study of blood T cell repertoires in COVID-19. The repertoire was sequenced with immunoSEQ multiplex PCR; TCRdb's copy has only in-frame clones and lacks some. The repertoire consists of some 250,000 clones, with under 90% occurring once and the leading ten covering 3.5% to 5%. Sample: peripheral blood. The source is a man between 60 and 70 years old with acute or convalescent COVID-19.

This clone was seen more than once but under ten times. The genes are TRBV23-1 and TRBJ1-3; D gene unclear. TRBV23-1 is recorded as an ORF, its role being uncertain. The CDR3 runs to 17 residues. Trimming cost V 3 bases and J 2 bases, with 17 bases left between them. The CDR3 DNA follows: TGCGCCAGCAGTCAGCAAACCGGAGAGGCAACTGGAAACACCATATATTTT. Residues: CASSQQTGEATGNTIYF.

The rearrangement uses TRBV5-1 and TRBJ2-7; possibly TRBD2 for D (5 bases). The CDR3 consists of 13 residues. Per the germline V gene, CDR1 is SGHRS and CDR2 is YFSETQ. The ends were cut back, 3 bases at V and 4 bases at J, with 11 bases in the middle. The CDR3 DNA sequence: TGCGCCAGCAGCTCAGAGGGTAGGTACGAGCAGTACTTC. Translated, it gives CASSSEGRYEQYF.

The chain recombines TRBV7-8 with TRBJ2-7, with D perhaps matching TRBD2 (5 bases). The CDR3 covers 13 residues. Per the germline V gene, CDR1 is SGHVS and CDR2 is FQNEAQ. Trimming took 5 bases from V and 3 from J, leaving 11 bases between them. The CDR3 region has the DNA TGTGCCAGCAGCCCTAATGAGGGCTACGAGCAGTACTTC. Protein: CASSPNEGYEQYF.

The gene calls are TRBV2 and TRBJ1-1, with TRBD1 matching 12 bases. The CDR3 is made up of 17 amino acids. Germline V CDR1 and CDR2: SNHLY, FYNNEI. V shed 8 bases, J shed 6 bases, and the junction held 16 bases outside the gene matches. CDR3 sequence: CASYGRGTGGAHPEAFF. The CDR3 bases are TGTGCCAGCTACGGGCGGGGGACAGGGGGCGCTCATCCTGAAGCTTTCTTT.

The chain uses TRBV6-5 and TRBJ2-5, with 14 bases fitting TRBD2. Germline assignment: CDR1 MNHEY and CDR2 SVGAGI. Trimming cost V 5 bases and J 5 bases; bases outside gene matches: 4. The CDR3 is made up of 15 amino acids. The CDR3, as DNA: TGTGCCAGCAGTCGACTAGCGGGGGGGCGGGAGACCCAGTACTTC. This encodes CASSRLAGGRETQYF.

The V gene is TRBV14, the J gene TRBJ2-3, with 8 nucleotides matching TRBD2. The germline gives CDR1 SGHDN, CDR2 FVKESK. The V and J ends lost 2 bases and 0 bases, in that order; junction bases with no gene match: 1. CDR3 length equals 15 residues. CDR3: CASSQTGGSTDTQYF. The CDR3 coding sequence is TGTGCCAGCAGCCAAACGGGAGGGAGCACAGATACGCAGTATTTT.

V is TRBV6-5 and J is TRBJ2-1, with 11 bases that match TRBD2. The V and J ends lost 10 bases and 10 bases, in that order; junction bases with no gene match: 15. This CDR3 is built from 15 residues. Germline CDR1 MNHEY, CDR2 SVGAGI. The CDR3 is CATLPGLAGVKEQFF. The CDR3, as DNA: TGTGCCACCCTACCAGGACTAGCGGGCGTTAAGGAGCAGTTCTTC.

The rearrangement joins TRBV10-2 to TRBJ1-5, with a tentative D call TRBD1 (6 bases). With 6 bases removed from V and 3 bases from J, the gap between germline ends came to 15 bases. Germline loops: CDR1 WSHSY, CDR2 SAAADI. The CDR3 has 15 residues. In nucleotides, the CDR3 is TGCGCCAGCAGGGAGGGGCCAGGGGTCAATCAGCCCCAGCATTTT. Its protein is CASREGPGVNQPQHF.

V usage is TRBV2 and J usage is TRBJ2-1, with 9 bases that match TRBD1. CDR3 size: 17 residues. V dropped 5 bases and J dropped 7; count of bases not matched to a gene: 15. CDR1 and CDR2 (germline): SNHLY, FYNNEI. CDR3 in amino acids: CASSSWTGAITRNEQFF. CDR3 nucleotides: TGTGCCAGCAGTTCTTGGACAGGGGCTATTACCAGGAATGAGCAGTTCTTC. The full variable domain, completed using reference TRBV2 and TRBJ2-1, is EPEVTQTPSHQVTQMGQEVILRCVPISNHLYFYWYRQILGQKVEFLVSFYNNEISEKSEIFDDQFSVERPDGSNFTLKIRSTKLEDSAMYFCASSSWTGAITRNEQFFGPGTRLTVL.

The chain links TRBV7-3 to TRBJ2-1; 7 bases are shared with TRBD2. V gave up 2 bases and J gave up 5 bases; unmatched junction bases: 0. CDR3 length: 13 amino acids. The germline V gene encodes CDR1 SGHTA and CDR2 FQGTGA. CDR3 bases: TGTGCCAGCAGCTTAGGGACTAACAATGAGCAGTTCTTC. It specifies CASSLGTNNEQFF.

The J gene is TRBJ2-5, the V gene TRBV3-1 (or the pseudogene TRBV3-2), with a weak D call TRBD2 (5 bases). Looked up from germline, CDR1 is LGHDT and CDR2 is YNNKEL (reference sequence). This CDR3 is built from 13 residues. The ends were cut back, 1 base at V and 5 bases at J, with 8 bases in the middle. The CDR3 loop is CASSQVGSETQYF. CDR3 coding DNA: TGTGCCAGCAGCCAAGTTGGGAGCGAGACCCAGTACTTC.

CDR3: CASSLLGTGVVGYTF. In DNA form, the CDR3 reads TGCGCCAGCAGCCTCTTGGGGACAGGGGTGGTTGGCTACACCTTC. The V call is TRBV5-1, the J call TRBJ1-2, with TRBD1 identical over 10 bases. CDR3 length equals 15 residues. Germline CDR1 and CDR2: SGHRS and YFSETQ. V trimming: 4 bases; J trimming: 7 bases; junction bases outside the gene matches: 10.

Note on this clone: Other DNA sequences from this sample encode an identical CDR3 as well. The rearrangement links TRBV12-3 or TRBV12-4 to TRBJ1-1; D not certain. V was trimmed by 3 bases and J by 1 base, leaving 6 bases between them. This CDR3 comprises 13 residues. CDR3 nucleotides: TGTGCCAGCAGTTTCCAGCGGAACACTGAAGCTTTCTTT. Its translation is CASSFQRNTEAFF.

The chain links TRBV5-6 to TRBJ2-7, with TRBD1 matching over 10 bases. The junction had 5 bases not matched to a gene; V was cut back by 3 bases and J by 2 bases. CDR3 length: 15 residues. Germline loops: CDR1 SGHDT, CDR2 YYEEEE. CDR3 sequence reads: CASSSPGQGTYEQYF. As DNA, the CDR3 is TGTGCCAGCAGCTCCCCGGGACAGGGGACCTACGAGCAGTACTTC.

The chain recombines TRBV18 with TRBJ1-2; the D is unclear. CDR1 KGHSH and CDR2 LQKENI come from the germline V gene. The ends were cut back, 8 bases at V and 5 bases at J, with 15 bases in the middle. The CDR3 is 13 residues long. CDR3 coding DNA: TGTGCCAGCGCCGAGGGTGAGGATTATGGCTACACCTTC. Translated, it gives CASAEGEDYGYTF.

CDR3 amino acids: CASSLGTSGPYNEQFF. For the CDR3, the DNA is TGCGCCAGCAGCTTGGGCACTAGCGGTCCCTACAATGAGCAGTTCTTC. V and J are TRBV5-1 and TRBJ2-1; 8 bases are shared with TRBD2. V was clipped by 0 bases and J by 2 bases; unmatched bases: 4. The CDR3 sequence is 16 residues long. Germline values: CDR1 SGHRS, CDR2 YFSETQ. Based on the CDR3 plus reference TRBV5-1 and TRBJ2-1, the full variable domain is KAGVTQTPRYLIKTRGQQVTLSCSPISGHRSVSWYQQTPGQGLQFLFEYFSETQRNKGNFPGRFSGRQFSNSRSEMNVSTLELGDSALYLCASSLGTSGPYNEQFFGPGTRLTVL.

CDR3 nucleotide sequence: TGTGCCAGTAGTATCACAGGGATAAGCTACAATGAGCAGTTCTTC. It encodes CASSITGISYNEQFF. V and J are TRBV19 and TRBJ2-1, with a tentative D call TRBD1 (6 bases). Trimming took off 3 bases at V and 3 bases at J, with 12 bases between the two ends. CDR3 length: 15 residues. Per germline, CDR1 LNHDA and CDR2 SQIVND (reference sequence).

This clone was found a few times. The gene calls are TRBV7-9 and TRBJ1-4, with 9 bases fitting TRBD1. Germline values: CDR1 SEHNR, CDR2 FQNEAQ (reference sequence). There are 14 residues in the CDR3. Trimming removed 5 bases from V and 8 bases from J; junction bases left unmatched: 6. DNA of the CDR3: TGTGCCAGCAGCCCTGGGACAGGGAAGGAAAAACTGTTTTTT. This translates into CASSPGTGKEKLFF. The variable domain in full, with the rest retrieved from reference TRBV7-9 and TRBJ1-4, is DTGVSQNPRHKITKRGQNVTFRCDPISEHNRLYWYRQTLGQGPEFLTYFQNEAQLEKSRLLSDRFSAERPKGSFSTLEIQRTEQGDSAMYLCASSPGTGKEKLFFGSGTQLSVL.

This chain links TRBV7-2 with TRBJ2-2, with TRBD1 as a possible D gene (6 bases). Per germline, CDR1 SGHTA and CDR2 FQGNSA. V shed 5 bases and J shed 8 bases, with 12 bases lying between them. The CDR3 sequence is 13 residues long. The CDR3 coding sequence is TGTGCCAGCAGCATATACAGGGCTGGGGAGCTGTTTTTT. This sequence encodes CASSIYRAGELFF.

On this clone itself: At one end, the junction sequence differs from germline, possibly due to a read error. This chain links TRBV6-5 with TRBJ2-7, with 15 bases matching TRBD2. Germline CDR1 MNHEY, CDR2 SVGAGI. CDR3 size: 14 residues. CDR3 sequence: CASSYGLAGGPIDF. The CDR3 bases are TGTGCCAGCAGTTACGGACTAGCGGGAGGGCCTATCGACTTC.

The CDR3: CASSPQGDIQYF. In DNA, the CDR3 is TGTGCCAGCAGTCCACAGGGCGACATTCAGTACTTC. The chain employs TRBV12-3 or TRBV12-4 and TRBJ2-4, with D possibly matching TRBD1 (6 bases). The CDR3 spans 12 residues. V was clipped by 5 bases and J by 8 bases, with 10 bases between them.